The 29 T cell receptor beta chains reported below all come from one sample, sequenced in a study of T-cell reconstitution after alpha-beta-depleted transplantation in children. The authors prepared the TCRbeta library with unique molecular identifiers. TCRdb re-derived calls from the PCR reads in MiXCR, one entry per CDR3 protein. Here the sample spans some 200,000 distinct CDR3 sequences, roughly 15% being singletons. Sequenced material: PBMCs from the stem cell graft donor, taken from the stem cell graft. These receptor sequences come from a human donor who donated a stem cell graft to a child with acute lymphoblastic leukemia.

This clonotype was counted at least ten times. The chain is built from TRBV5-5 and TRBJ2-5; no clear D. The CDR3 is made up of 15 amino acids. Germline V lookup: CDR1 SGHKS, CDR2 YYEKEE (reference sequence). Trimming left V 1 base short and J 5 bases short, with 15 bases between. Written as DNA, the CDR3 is TGTGCCAGCAGCTTGAATCGGCAAACCCAGGAGACCCAGTACTTC. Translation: CASSLNRQTQETQYF.

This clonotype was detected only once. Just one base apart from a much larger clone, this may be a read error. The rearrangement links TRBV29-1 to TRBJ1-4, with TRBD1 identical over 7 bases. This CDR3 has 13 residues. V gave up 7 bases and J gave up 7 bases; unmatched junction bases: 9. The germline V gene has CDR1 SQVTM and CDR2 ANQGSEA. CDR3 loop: CSGGQRLSEKLFF. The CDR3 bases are TGCAGCGGGGGACAGAGATTATCTGAAAAACTGTTTTTT.

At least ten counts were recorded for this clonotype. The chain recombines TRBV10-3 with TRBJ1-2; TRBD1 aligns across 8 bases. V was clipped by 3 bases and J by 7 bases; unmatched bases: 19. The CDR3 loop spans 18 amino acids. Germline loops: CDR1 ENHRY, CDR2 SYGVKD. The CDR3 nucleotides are TGTGCCATCAGTGACCCGGGCCGAAAGACAGGGGAAGGCTCTGGCTACACCTTC. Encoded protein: CAISDPGRKTGEGSGYTF.

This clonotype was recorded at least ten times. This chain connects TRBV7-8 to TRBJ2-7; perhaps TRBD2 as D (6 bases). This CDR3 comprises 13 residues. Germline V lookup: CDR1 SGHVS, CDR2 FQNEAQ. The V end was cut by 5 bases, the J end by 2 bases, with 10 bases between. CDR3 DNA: TGTGCCAGCAGCCCCTGGGGGGCCTACGAGCAGTACTTC. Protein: CASSPWGAYEQYF.

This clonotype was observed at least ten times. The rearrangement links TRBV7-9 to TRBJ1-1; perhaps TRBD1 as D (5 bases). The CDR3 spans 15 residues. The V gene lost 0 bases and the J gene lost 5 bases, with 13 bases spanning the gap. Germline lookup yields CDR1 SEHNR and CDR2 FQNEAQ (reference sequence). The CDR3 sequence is CASSLAQGGRTEAFF. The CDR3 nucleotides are TGTGCCAGCAGCTTAGCGCAGGGAGGAAGGACTGAAGCTTTCTTT.

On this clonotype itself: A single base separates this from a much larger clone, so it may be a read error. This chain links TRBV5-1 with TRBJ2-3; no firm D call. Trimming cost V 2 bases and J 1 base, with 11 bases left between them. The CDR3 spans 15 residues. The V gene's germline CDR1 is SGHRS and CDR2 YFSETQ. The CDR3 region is CASSFTTGRTDTQYF. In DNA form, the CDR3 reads TGCGCCAGCAGCTTTACTACCGGACGCACAGATACGCAGTATTTT.

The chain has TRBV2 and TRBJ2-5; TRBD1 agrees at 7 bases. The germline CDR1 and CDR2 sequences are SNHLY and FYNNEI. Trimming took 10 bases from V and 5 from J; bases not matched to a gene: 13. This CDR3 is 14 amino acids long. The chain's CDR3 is CATLRGLGWETQYF. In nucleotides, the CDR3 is TGTGCCACCCTAAGGGGGCTAGGATGGGAGACCCAGTACTTC.

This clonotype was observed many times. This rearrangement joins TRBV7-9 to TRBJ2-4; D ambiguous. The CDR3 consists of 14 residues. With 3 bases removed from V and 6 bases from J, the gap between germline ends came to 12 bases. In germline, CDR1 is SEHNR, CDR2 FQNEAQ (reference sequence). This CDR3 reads CASSLDGVGNIQYF. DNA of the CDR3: TGTGCCAGCAGCTTGGATGGGGTTGGAAACATTCAGTACTTC.

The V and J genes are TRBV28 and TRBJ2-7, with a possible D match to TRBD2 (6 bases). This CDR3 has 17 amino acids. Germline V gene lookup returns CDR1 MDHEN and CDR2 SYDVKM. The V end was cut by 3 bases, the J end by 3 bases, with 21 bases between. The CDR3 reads CASSFSYRRATDYEQYF. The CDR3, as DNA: TGTGCCAGCAGTTTTTCCTACCGGAGGGCGACAGACTACGAGCAGTACTTC.

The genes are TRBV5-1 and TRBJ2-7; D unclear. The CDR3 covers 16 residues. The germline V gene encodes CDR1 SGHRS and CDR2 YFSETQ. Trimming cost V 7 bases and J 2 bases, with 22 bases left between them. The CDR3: CASGEIAEAQPYEQYF. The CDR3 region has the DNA TGCGCCAGCGGCGAAATCGCCGAGGCGCAACCCTACGAGCAGTACTTC.

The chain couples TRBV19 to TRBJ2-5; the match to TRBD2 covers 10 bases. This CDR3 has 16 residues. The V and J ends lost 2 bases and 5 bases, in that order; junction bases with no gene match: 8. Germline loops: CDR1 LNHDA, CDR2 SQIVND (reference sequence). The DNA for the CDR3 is TGTGCCAGTAGTATACAGAGCGGGAGGGCCTTTGAGACCCAGTACTTC. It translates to CASSIQSGRAFETQYF.

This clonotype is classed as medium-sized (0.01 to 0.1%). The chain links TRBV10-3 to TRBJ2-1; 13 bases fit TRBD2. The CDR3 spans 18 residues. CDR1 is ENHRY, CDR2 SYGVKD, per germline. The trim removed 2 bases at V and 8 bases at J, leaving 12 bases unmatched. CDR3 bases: TGTGCCATCAGTGAGCGCTGGACTAGCGGGAGTAAAGGAGATGAGCAGTTCTTC. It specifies CAISERWTSGSKGDEQFF.

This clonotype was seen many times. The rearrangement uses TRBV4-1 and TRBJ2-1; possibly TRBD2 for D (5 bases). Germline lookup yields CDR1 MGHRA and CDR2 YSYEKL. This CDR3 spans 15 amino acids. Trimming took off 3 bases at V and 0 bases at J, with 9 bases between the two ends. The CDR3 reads CASSQLALSYNEQFF. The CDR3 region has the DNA TGCGCCAGCAGCCAGCTAGCCCTCTCCTACAATGAGCAGTTCTTC.

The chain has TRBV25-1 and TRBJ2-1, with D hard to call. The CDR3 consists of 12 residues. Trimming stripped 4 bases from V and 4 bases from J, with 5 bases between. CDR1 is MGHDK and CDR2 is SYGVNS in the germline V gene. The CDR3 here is CASSAVYNEQFF. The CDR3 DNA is TGTGCCAGCAGTGCAGTTTACAATGAGCAGTTCTTC.

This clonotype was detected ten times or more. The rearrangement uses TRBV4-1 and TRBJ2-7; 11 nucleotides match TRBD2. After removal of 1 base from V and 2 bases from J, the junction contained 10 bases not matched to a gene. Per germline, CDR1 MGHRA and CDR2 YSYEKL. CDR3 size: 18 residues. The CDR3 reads CASSQGTLAGGRTYEQYF. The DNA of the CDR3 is TGCGCCAGCAGCCAAGGAACCCTAGCGGGAGGACGAACCTACGAGCAGTACTTC.

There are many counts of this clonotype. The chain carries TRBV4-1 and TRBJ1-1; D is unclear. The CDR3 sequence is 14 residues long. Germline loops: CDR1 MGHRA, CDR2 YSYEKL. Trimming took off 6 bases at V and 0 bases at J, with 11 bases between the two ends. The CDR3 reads CASSLGPLNTEAFF. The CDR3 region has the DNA TGCGCCAGCAGTCTTGGACCTTTGAACACTGAAGCTTTCTTT.

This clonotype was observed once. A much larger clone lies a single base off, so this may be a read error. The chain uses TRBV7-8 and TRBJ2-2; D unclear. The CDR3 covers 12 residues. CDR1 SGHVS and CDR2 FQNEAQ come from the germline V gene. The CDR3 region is CDSSPLLGELFF. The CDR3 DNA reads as TGTGACAGCAGCCCGCTGCTCGGGGAGCTGTTTTTT.

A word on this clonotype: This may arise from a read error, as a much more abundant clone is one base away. The DNA for the CDR3 is TGTGCCAGCAGTTATCAGACAGGGCAAAGCTACGAGCAGCACTTC. Translation gives CASSYQTGQSYEQHF. The V call is TRBV6-5, the J call TRBJ2-7; 7 bases fit TRBD1. This CDR3 has 15 residues. CDR1 is MNHEY and CDR2 is SVGAGI in the germline V gene.

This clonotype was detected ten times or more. The CDR3 protein is CASSLGGQHGQPQHF. CDR3 sequence (DNA): TGTGCCAGCAGTTTGGGGGGACAGCACGGTCAGCCCCAGCATTTT. The genes are TRBV28 and TRBJ1-5; 7 nucleotides agree with TRBD1. The CDR3 is made up of 15 amino acids. V gave up 3 bases and J gave up 6 bases; unmatched junction bases: 8. From germline, CDR1 is MDHEN and CDR2 SYDVKM.

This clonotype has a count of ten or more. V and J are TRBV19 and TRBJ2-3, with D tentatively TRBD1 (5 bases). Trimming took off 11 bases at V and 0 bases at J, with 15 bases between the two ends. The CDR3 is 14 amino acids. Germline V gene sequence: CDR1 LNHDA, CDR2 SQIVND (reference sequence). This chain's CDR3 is CAPTVRGSTDTQYF. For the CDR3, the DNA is TGTGCCCCAACTGTTAGGGGAAGCACAGATACGCAGTATTTT.

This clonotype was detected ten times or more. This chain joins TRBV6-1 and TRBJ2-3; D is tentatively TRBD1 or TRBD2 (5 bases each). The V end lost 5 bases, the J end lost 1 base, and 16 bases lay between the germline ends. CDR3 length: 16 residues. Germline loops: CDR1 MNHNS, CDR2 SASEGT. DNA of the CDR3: TGTGCCAGCAGTCCCCTAAGGGGAGAACGCACAGATACGCAGTATTTT. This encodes CASSPLRGERTDTQYF.

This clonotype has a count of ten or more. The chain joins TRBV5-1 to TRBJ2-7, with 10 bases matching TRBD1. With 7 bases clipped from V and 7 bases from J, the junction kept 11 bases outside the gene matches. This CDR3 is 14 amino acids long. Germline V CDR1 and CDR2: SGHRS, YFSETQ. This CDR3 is CASAPGTGVWEQYF. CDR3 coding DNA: TGCGCCAGCGCGCCCGGGACAGGGGTTTGGGAGCAGTACTTC.

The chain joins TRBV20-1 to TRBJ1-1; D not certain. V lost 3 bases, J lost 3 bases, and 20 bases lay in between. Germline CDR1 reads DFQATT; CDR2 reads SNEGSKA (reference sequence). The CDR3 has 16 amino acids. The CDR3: CSARLPGGRRHTEAFF. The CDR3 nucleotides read TGCAGTGCTAGGCTCCCAGGAGGGCGAAGGCACACTGAAGCTTTCTTT.

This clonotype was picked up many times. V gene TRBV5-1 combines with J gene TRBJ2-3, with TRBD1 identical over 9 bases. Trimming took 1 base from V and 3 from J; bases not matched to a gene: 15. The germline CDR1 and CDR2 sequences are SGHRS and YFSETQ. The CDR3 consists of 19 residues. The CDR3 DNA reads TGCGCCAGCAGCTTGCCTAAAATCCCGGGACAGGGTTGGACAGATACGCAGTATTTT. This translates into CASSLPKIPGQGWTDTQYF.

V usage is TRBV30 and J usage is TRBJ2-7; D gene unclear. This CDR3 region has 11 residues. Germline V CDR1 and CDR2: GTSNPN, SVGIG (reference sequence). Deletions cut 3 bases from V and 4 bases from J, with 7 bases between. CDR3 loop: CAWSGNYEQYF. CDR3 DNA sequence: TGTGCCTGGAGCGGCAATTACGAGCAGTACTTC.

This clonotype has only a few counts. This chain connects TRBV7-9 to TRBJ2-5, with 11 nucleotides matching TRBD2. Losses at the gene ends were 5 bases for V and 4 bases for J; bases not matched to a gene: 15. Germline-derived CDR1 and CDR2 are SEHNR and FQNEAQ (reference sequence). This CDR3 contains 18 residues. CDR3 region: CASSRRTSGFGRGETQYF. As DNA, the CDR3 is TGTGCCAGCAGCAGGCGGACTAGCGGGTTTGGAAGGGGAGAGACCCAGTACTTC.

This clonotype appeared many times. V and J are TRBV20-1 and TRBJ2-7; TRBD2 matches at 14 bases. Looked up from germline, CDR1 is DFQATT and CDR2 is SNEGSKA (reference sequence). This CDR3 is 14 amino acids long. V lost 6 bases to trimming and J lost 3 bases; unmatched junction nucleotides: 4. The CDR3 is CSAVGLAGGYEQYF. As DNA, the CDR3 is TGCAGTGCCGTCGGACTAGCGGGGGGCTACGAGCAGTACTTC.

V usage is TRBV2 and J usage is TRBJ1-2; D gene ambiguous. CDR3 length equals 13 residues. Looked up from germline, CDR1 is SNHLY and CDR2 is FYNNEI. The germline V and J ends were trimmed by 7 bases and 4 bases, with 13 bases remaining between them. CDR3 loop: CASIQEGGYGYTF. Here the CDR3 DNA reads TGTGCCAGCATTCAGGAGGGCGGCTATGGCTACACCTTC.

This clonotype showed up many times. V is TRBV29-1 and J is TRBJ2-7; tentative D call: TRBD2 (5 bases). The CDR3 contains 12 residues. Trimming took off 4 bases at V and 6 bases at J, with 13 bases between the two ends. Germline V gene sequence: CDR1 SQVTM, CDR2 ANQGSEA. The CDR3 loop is CSVGDLAGEQYF. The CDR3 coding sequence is TGCAGCGTTGGCGATTTGGCGGGCGAGCAGTACTTC.